These 18 T cell receptor beta chains share one sample of origin, sequenced in a study of T cell responses to AZD1222 COVID-19 vaccine. TCRdb's copy holds only in-frame clones and misses some; the assay was immunoSEQ multiplex PCR. The repertoire includes 130,000 to 150,000 clones, around 91% of them detected once, and approximately 5.2% sits in the top ten. Here the sequenced sample was peripheral blood, taken on day 0 of AZD1222 vaccination. The receptors stem from an adult in good health.

This sequence joins TRBV3-1 (or the pseudogene TRBV3-2) and TRBJ1-6, with D perhaps TRBD1 (5 bases). Germline CDR1 reads LGHDT; CDR2 reads YNNKEL (reference sequence). The CDR3 is 16 residues long. V lost 4 bases and J 9 bases, leaving 19 bases between the germline ends. CDR3 in amino acids: CASSPIGGHTSSPLHF. For the CDR3, the DNA is TGTGCCAGCAGCCCAATTGGTGGACATACGTCTTCACCCCTCCACTTT.

The gene calls are TRBV9 and TRBJ1-3; D is unclear. CDR3 size: 15 residues. Germline V lookup: CDR1 SGDLS, CDR2 YYNGEE. Trimming cost V 4 bases and J 0 bases, with 11 bases left between them. The CDR3 is CASSPAGISGNTIYF. CDR3 DNA: TGTGCCAGCAGCCCCGCAGGTATCTCTGGAAACACCATATATTTT.

The chain links TRBV18 to TRBJ2-7; weak D call: TRBD2 (5 bases). The CDR3 runs to 15 residues. Trimming stripped 10 bases from V and 0 bases from J, with 19 bases between. Germline loops: CDR1 KGHSH, CDR2 LQKENI. The CDR3 nucleotides are TGTGCCACCCCGGGGAGTACCAGGAGCTCCTACGAGCAGTACTTC. This gives the protein CATPGSTRSSYEQYF.

The rearrangement joins TRBV19 to TRBJ2-1; D is unresolved. This CDR3 contains 13 residues. Per germline, CDR1 LNHDA and CDR2 SQIVND (reference sequence). The V end lost 8 bases, the J end lost 3 bases, and 11 bases lay between the germline ends. CDR3: CASCQTGYNEQFF. CDR3 in DNA: TGTGCCAGTTGCCAGACGGGCTACAATGAGCAGTTCTTC. Complete variable domain (other parts from reference TRBV19 and TRBJ2-1): DGGITQSPKYLFRKEGQNVTLSCEQNLNHDAMYWYRQDPGQGLRLIYYSQIVNDFQKGDIAEGYSVSREKKESFPLTVTSAQKNPTAFYLCASCQTGYNEQFFGPGTRLTVL.

This clone has a handful of counts. The chain employs TRBV7-3 and TRBJ2-1; 10 bases align to TRBD2. The CDR3 covers 15 residues. Germline assignment: CDR1 SGHTA and CDR2 FQGTGA. The V segment lost 5 bases and the J segment 6 bases; nucleotides outside the gene matches: 7. CDR3 sequence reads: CASSASGGVLNEQFF. The CDR3, as DNA: TGTGCCAGCAGCGCTAGCGGGGGAGTTCTCAATGAGCAGTTCTTC.

V is TRBV7-3 and J is TRBJ1-1, with D hard to call. Trimming pared 5 bases from V and 0 bases from J, leaving 10 bases between. Germline-derived CDR1 and CDR2 are SGHTA and FQGTGA. The CDR3 is 14 residues long. CDR3 nucleotide sequence: TGTGCCAGCAGCGCCCGACACATGAACACTGAAGCTTTCTTT. This translates into CASSARHMNTEAFF.

The V call is TRBV4-1, the J call TRBJ2-1; no clear D. The CDR3 spans 17 residues. Deletions cut 0 bases from V and 5 bases from J, with 17 bases between. Per the germline V gene, CDR1 is MGHRA and CDR2 is YSYEKL. The CDR3 nucleotides read TGCGCCAGCAGCCAAGATGATTTAAGCGAGAGCCACAATGAGCAGTTCTTC. This encodes CASSQDDLSESHNEQFF.

The rearrangement joins TRBV19 to TRBJ1-2, with TRBD1 matching over 7 bases. Unmatched junction bases numbered 9, after V lost 7 bases and J lost 4 bases. The germline gives CDR1 LNHDA, CDR2 SQIVND (reference sequence). This CDR3 comprises 14 residues. The CDR3 region is CASTLLGGGYGYTF. The CDR3 DNA is TGTGCCAGTACCCTGTTAGGGGGCGGCTATGGCTACACCTTC.

The gene calls are TRBV4-1 and TRBJ2-1; the match to TRBD2 covers 11 bases. Trimming cost V 0 bases and J 5 bases; bases outside gene matches: 0. The CDR3 sequence is 15 residues long. From germline, CDR1 is MGHRA and CDR2 YSYEKL. CDR3: CASSQEGLADNEQFF. CDR3 in DNA: TGCGCCAGCAGCCAAGAGGGACTAGCGGACAATGAGCAGTTCTTC.

The J gene is TRBJ2-2, the V gene TRBV6-4; D may be TRBD1 or TRBD2 (5 bases each). CDR3 length: 14 residues. The germline V gene has CDR1 MRHNA and CDR2 SNTAGT. Deletions cut 3 bases from V and 6 bases from J, with 11 bases between. CDR3 coding DNA: TGTGCCAGCAGTGATGCTCGAGGGGCCGGGGAGCTGTTTTTT. Protein: CASSDARGAGELFF.

The chain is built from TRBV9 and TRBJ1-3, with D unresolved. The V gene's germline CDR1 is SGDLS and CDR2 YYNGEE. V lost 0 bases and J lost 7, with 8 bases in between. The CDR3 is 13 amino acids. The CDR3 DNA sequence: TGTGCCAGCAGCGTAGCTCCCTGGAACACCATATATTTT. Its protein product is CASSVAPWNTIYF.

This clone was seen once. J is TRBJ2-5 and V is TRBV27; no firm D call. Between the trimmed V and J ends, which lost 5 bases and 1 base, there was a span of 14 bases. The CDR3 is made up of 15 amino acids. Germline V gene data show CDR1 as MNHEY and CDR2 as SMNVEV (reference sequence). The CDR3 loop is CASSPRNPGQETQYF. DNA of the CDR3: TGTGCCAGCAGTCCACGTAATCCGGGCCAAGAGACCCAGTACTTC.

J is TRBJ1-1 and V is TRBV4-1; 8 nucleotides align to TRBD1. This CDR3 is 15 amino acids long. Trimming cost V 1 base and J 6 bases; bases outside gene matches: 7. Per germline, CDR1 MGHRA and CDR2 YSYEKL. CDR3 sequence reads: CASSQVDREGAEAFF. The CDR3 DNA is TGCGCCAGCAGCCAAGTGGACAGGGAAGGCGCTGAAGCTTTCTTT.

This clone was detected a few times. This chain uses TRBV5-1 with TRBJ1-1, with a possible D match to TRBD1 (6 bases). Trimming removed 5 bases at V and 1 base at J, with 9 bases between. This CDR3 is built from 13 residues. Germline V gene lookup returns CDR1 SGHRS and CDR2 YFSETQ. The CDR3 spells CASRTGENTEAFF. CDR3 sequence (DNA): TGCGCCAGCAGGACAGGAGAGAACACTGAAGCTTTCTTT.

V gene TRBV12-5 combines with J gene TRBJ2-7, with D perhaps TRBD2 (6 bases). Germline assignment: CDR1 LGHNT and CDR2 FRNRAP. V was pared by 0 bases and J by 6 bases, with 6 bases between. CDR3 length equals 12 residues. CDR3 loop: CASGLVSGEQYF. CDR3 nucleotides: TGTGCTAGTGGTTTGGTTAGCGGCGAGCAGTACTTC.

This chain uses TRBV19 with TRBJ2-1; TRBD2 aligns across 7 bases. After removal of 5 bases from V and 6 bases from J, the junction contained 7 bases not matched to a gene. CDR1 is LNHDA and CDR2 is SQIVND in the germline V gene (reference sequence). This CDR3 comprises 14 residues. CDR3 in amino acids: CASSRGGRSNEQFF. CDR3 bases: TGTGCCAGTAGTCGGGGCGGGAGAAGCAATGAGCAGTTCTTC. Supplemented by reference TRBV19 and TRBJ2-1, the full variable domain reads DGGITQSPKYLFRKEGQNVTLSCEQNLNHDAMYWYRQDPGQGLRLIYYSQIVNDFQKGDIAEGYSVSREKKESFPLTVTSAQKNPTAFYLCASSRGGRSNEQFFGPGTRLTVL.

This sequence joins TRBV29-1 and TRBJ2-2; 10 nucleotides align to TRBD2. Germline V lookup: CDR1 SQVTM, CDR2 ANQGSEA. With V trimmed by 7 bases and J by 0 bases, 2 bases remained unmatched. The CDR3 has 14 amino acids. The CDR3 is CSAGLAANTGELFF. The CDR3 DNA follows: TGCAGCGCTGGACTAGCGGCGAACACCGGGGAGCTGTTTTTT.

In this sample, this clone turned up a few times. The chain links TRBV11-1 to TRBJ1-6; 10 bases match TRBD1. This CDR3 has 14 residues. The V segment lost 5 bases and the J segment 10 bases; nucleotides outside the gene matches: 5. From germline, CDR1 is SGHAT and CDR2 FQDESV (reference sequence). DNA of the CDR3: TGTGCCAGCAGCCTTAGGGACAGGGGATCACCCCTCCACTTT. It encodes CASSLRDRGSPLHF.